Following are 21 T cell receptor beta chains from one sample sequenced in a study of shared clonotypes between healthy human individuals. Some clones are missing from TCRdb's copy, which holds only in-frame ones; the method was immunoSEQ multiplex PCR. Of roughly 660,000 clones listed, roughly 87% are singletons. The source material was memory CD8+ T cells from PBMCs. The subset: CD45RO+ cells pooled with CCR7-negative TemRA cells. These TCRs come from a man aged 18 to 30 in good health. Some clones in this sample may be carry-over from other donors' samples.

The chain links TRBV27 to TRBJ2-7; 8 bases match TRBD2. The CDR3 has 16 amino acids. Unmatched junction bases numbered 4, after V lost 0 bases and J lost 0 bases. Germline CDR1 MNHEY, CDR2 SMNVEV (reference sequence). The CDR3 loop reads CASSLSSSGFSYEQYF. Written as DNA, the CDR3 is TGTGCCAGCAGTTTATCGTCTAGCGGGTTCTCCTACGAGCAGTACTTC.

The chain couples TRBV28 to TRBJ2-1, with D uncertain. V gave up 4 bases and J gave up 5 bases, with 9 bases separating them. There are 13 residues in the CDR3. Germline values: CDR1 MDHEN, CDR2 SYDVKM. The CDR3 protein is CASSSYNDNEQFF. The DNA of the CDR3 is TGTGCCAGCAGTTCCTACAACGACAATGAGCAGTTCTTC.

Here the CDR3 reads CASSGQGRLETQYF. CDR3 nucleotide sequence: TGTGCCAGCAGTGGACAGGGCAGGTTGGAGACCCAGTACTTC. The chain uses TRBV9 and TRBJ2-5; 8 bases fit TRBD1. The germline CDR1 and CDR2 sequences are SGDLS and YYNGEE. V trimming: 5 bases; J trimming: 5 bases; junction bases outside the gene matches: 8. CDR3 length equals 14 residues.

The chain links TRBV15 to TRBJ2-1, with D possibly being TRBD2 (6 bases). CDR1 LNHNV and CDR2 YYDKDF come from the germline V gene (reference sequence). CDR3 size: 14 residues. V lost 3 bases, J lost 6 bases, and 12 bases lay in between. This CDR3 is CATSSDGLLNEQFF. The CDR3 region has the DNA TGTGCCACCAGCAGTGACGGACTACTCAATGAGCAGTTCTTC. The whole variable domain, filled in from reference TRBV15 and TRBJ2-1, reads DAMVIQNPRYQVTQFGKPVTLSCSQTLNHNVMYWYQQKSSQAPKLLFHYYDKDFNNEADTPDNFQSRRPNTSFCFLDIRSPGLGDTAMYLCATSSDGLLNEQFFGPGTRLTVL.

This clone has only one observation. The rearrangement joins TRBV14 to TRBJ1-1; D gene unclear. Trimming pared 2 bases from V and 6 bases from J, leaving 19 bases between. The germline gives CDR1 SGHDN, CDR2 FVKESK. The CDR3 extends over 16 amino acids. The CDR3 bases are TGTGCCAGCAGCCAATATTATTCGGTGATTAGCTCTGAAGCTTTCTTT. Its translation: CASSQYYSVISSEAFF.

The chain carries TRBV28 and TRBJ1-1; 7 bases line up with TRBD1. CDR1 and CDR2 (germline): MDHEN, SYDVKM. After removal of 6 bases from V and 4 bases from J, the junction contained 5 bases not matched to a gene. CDR3 size: 13 residues. The CDR3 DNA is TGTGCCAGCAGGACACAGGGGAGCACTGAAGCTTTCTTT. Residues: CASRTQGSTEAFF.

The chain joins TRBV29-1 to TRBJ2-7; 11 nucleotides line up with TRBD2. Germline V gene lookup returns CDR1 SQVTM and CDR2 ANQGSEA. With V trimmed by 5 bases and J by 8 bases, 20 bases remained unmatched. The CDR3 contains 17 residues. CDR3 amino acids: CSVITTERLAGRSQQYF. The CDR3 DNA is TGCAGCGTTATAACCACTGAGAGACTAGCGGGACGCTCTCAGCAGTACTTC.

This chain joins TRBV27 and TRBJ2-7; D may be TRBD1 (6 bases). The CDR3 has 15 residues. With 2 bases removed from V and 2 bases from J, the gap between germline ends came to 13 bases. Germline-derived CDR1 and CDR2 are MNHEY and SMNVEV (reference sequence). CDR3 nucleotide sequence: TGTGCCAGCAGTTTAAGGGCCAGGGGCCCCTACGAGCAGTACTTC. It yields the protein CASSLRARGPYEQYF.

V gene TRBV9 combines with J gene TRBJ1-1; TRBD1 might be the D (5 bases). This CDR3 spans 13 amino acids. Trimming shortened V by 4 bases and J by 1 base, and 8 bases separated the two germline ends. From germline, CDR1 is SGDLS and CDR2 YYNGEE. The CDR3 sequence: CASSFQGNTEAFF. The CDR3 DNA follows: TGTGCCAGCAGCTTTCAGGGGAACACTGAAGCTTTCTTT.

This clone was detected only once. The V call is TRBV30, the J call TRBJ2-7; 7 nucleotides align to TRBD2. V was pared by 3 bases and J by 3 bases, with 14 bases of the junction left unmatched. The CDR3 runs to 16 residues. Germline loops: CDR1 GTSNPN, CDR2 SVGIG (reference sequence). The CDR3 sequence: CAWSHYGGLSSYEQYF. CDR3 nucleotides: TGTGCCTGGAGCCATTACGGGGGGTTAAGTAGCTACGAGCAGTACTTC. The variable domain in full, with the rest retrieved from reference TRBV30 and TRBJ2-7, is SQTIHQWPATLVQPVGSPLSLECTVEGTSNPNLYWYRQAAGRGLQLLFYSVGIGQISSEVPQNLSASRPQDRQFILSSKKLLLSDSGFYLCAWSHYGGLSSYEQYFGPGTRLTVT.

V and J are TRBV27 and TRBJ2-2, with 8 bases aligning to TRBD1. This CDR3 has 21 residues. Germline loops: CDR1 MNHEY, CDR2 SMNVEV (reference sequence). Germline trimming cut 2 bases from V and 1 base from J; bases unmatched to any gene: 18. The CDR3: CASSLKGSVRGPRMNTGELFF. The CDR3 coding sequence is TGTGCCAGCAGTTTAAAAGGGTCCGTCAGGGGGCCGCGAATGAACACCGGGGAGCTGTTTTTT.

The chain combines TRBV21-1 with TRBJ2-2; TRBD1 reflects the table's D call only, with no check against the DNA. TRBV21-1 is listed as a pseudogene. The CDR3 covers 14 residues. The CDR3 loop is CASCQGRYTGELFF. The CDR3 DNA reads as TGTGCCAGCTGCCAGGGGCGCTACACCGGGGAGCTGTTTTTT.

The V and J genes are TRBV28 and TRBJ2-1; possible D gene TRBD2, 5 bases. Trimming left V 7 bases short and J 9 bases short, with 25 bases between. This CDR3 has 16 amino acids. Germline V gene data show CDR1 as MDHEN and CDR2 as SYDVKM. CDR3 sequence: CASKLPGEGPWGEQFF. CDR3 sequence (DNA): TGTGCCAGCAAACTACCGGGCGAGGGCCCTTGGGGTGAGCAGTTCTTC. Full variable domain (outside the CDR3, taken from reference TRBV28 and TRBJ2-1): DVKVTQSSRYLVKRTGEKVFLECVQDMDHENMFWYRQDPGLGLRLIYFSYDVKMKEKGDIPEGYSVSREKKERFSLILESASTNQTSMYLCASKLPGEGPWGEQFFGPGTRLTVL.

The chain recombines TRBV28 with TRBJ2-7, with 11 positions matching TRBD1. The V gene's germline CDR1 is MDHEN and CDR2 SYDVKM. The CDR3 extends over 15 amino acids. The junction had 9 bases not matched to a gene; V was cut back by 6 bases and J by 5 bases. CDR3 nucleotide sequence: TGTGCCAGCAGCCACGGACAGGGGGCGTTCCACGAGCAGTACTTC. This sequence encodes CASSHGQGAFHEQYF. Drawing the rest from reference TRBV28 and TRBJ2-7, the complete variable domain is DVKVTQSSRYLVKRTGEKVFLECVQDMDHENMFWYRQDPGLGLRLIYFSYDVKMKEKGDIPEGYSVSREKKERFSLILESASTNQTSMYLCASSHGQGAFHEQYFGPGTRLTVT.

This clone was detected only a few times. This rearrangement joins TRBV21-1 to TRBJ1-1. TRBV21-1 is a pseudogene locus. CDR3 length: 14 residues. The DNA of the CDR3 is TGTGCCAGAGGCCCGGGGGCGGTTTACACTGAAGCTTTCTTT. This sequence encodes CARGPGAVYTEAFF.

This sequence joins TRBV6-6 and TRBJ1-1; 8 nucleotides agree with TRBD1. The J segment lost 1 base and the V segment lost 6 bases, leaving 4 bases of the junction unmatched. This CDR3 spans 14 amino acids. The germline gives CDR1 MNHNY, CDR2 SVGAGI (reference sequence). The CDR3 DNA sequence: TGTGCCAGCAGCCCAGGGGGCCGGAACACTGAAGCTTTCTTT. Translation: CASSPGGRNTEAFF.

V gene TRBV6-1 combines with J gene TRBJ2-1; 14 bases line up with TRBD2. The CDR3 covers 20 residues. The ends lost 2 bases at V and 6 bases at J; junction bases unmatched: 15. The germline CDR1 and CDR2 sequences are MNHNS and SASEGT. The CDR3 nucleotides are TGTGCCAGCAGTGAAAGTCTTCACACGGCTGGACTAGCGGGGGGCAATGAGCAGTTCTTC. Translated: CASSESLHTAGLAGGNEQFF.

Turning to this clone: Other DNA sequences from this sample encode an identical CDR3 as well. V and J are TRBV19 and TRBJ2-1; 14 nucleotides match TRBD2. In germline, CDR1 is LNHDA, CDR2 SQIVND (reference sequence). CDR3 length equals 15 residues. J lost 7 bases, V lost 3 bases, and 2 bases had no gene match. The DNA for the CDR3 is TGTGCCAGTAGTATGGGACTAGCGGGAGTGAATGAGCAGTTCTTC. This encodes CASSMGLAGVNEQFF.

Note on this clone: Within the sample, other DNA sequences also encode this same CDR3. The chain links TRBV9 to TRBJ1-1; D is unresolved. Germline CDR1 reads SGDLS; CDR2 reads YYNGEE. V was pared by 4 bases and J by 7 bases, with 11 bases between. The CDR3 runs to 12 residues. CDR3 DNA: TGTGCCAGCAGCCCGCCGGGCCTTGAAGCTTTCTTT. This codes for CASSPPGLEAFF.

CDR3 in amino acids: CASSQGFQGWGTDTQYF. The DNA for the CDR3 is TGCGCCAGCAGCCAAGGATTTCAGGGTTGGGGCACAGATACGCAGTATTTT. The chain has TRBV4-1 and TRBJ2-3; D is perhaps TRBD1 (5 bases). The CDR3 sequence is 17 residues long. The V end was cut by 1 base, the J end by 1 base, with 15 bases between. Looked up from germline, CDR1 is MGHRA and CDR2 is YSYEKL.

For this clone: This may arise from a read error, as a much more abundant clone is one base away. The J gene is TRBJ2-1, the V gene TRBV7-3; D is perhaps TRBD1 (7 bases). Between the trimmed V and J ends, which lost 5 bases and 6 bases, there was a span of 11 bases. The CDR3 consists of 13 residues. Looked up from germline, CDR1 is SGHTA and CDR2 is FQGTGA. As DNA, the CDR3 is TGTGCCAGCAGCCCCAGGGGGGTCAATGAGCAGTTCTTC. Its translation is CASSPRGVNEQFF.